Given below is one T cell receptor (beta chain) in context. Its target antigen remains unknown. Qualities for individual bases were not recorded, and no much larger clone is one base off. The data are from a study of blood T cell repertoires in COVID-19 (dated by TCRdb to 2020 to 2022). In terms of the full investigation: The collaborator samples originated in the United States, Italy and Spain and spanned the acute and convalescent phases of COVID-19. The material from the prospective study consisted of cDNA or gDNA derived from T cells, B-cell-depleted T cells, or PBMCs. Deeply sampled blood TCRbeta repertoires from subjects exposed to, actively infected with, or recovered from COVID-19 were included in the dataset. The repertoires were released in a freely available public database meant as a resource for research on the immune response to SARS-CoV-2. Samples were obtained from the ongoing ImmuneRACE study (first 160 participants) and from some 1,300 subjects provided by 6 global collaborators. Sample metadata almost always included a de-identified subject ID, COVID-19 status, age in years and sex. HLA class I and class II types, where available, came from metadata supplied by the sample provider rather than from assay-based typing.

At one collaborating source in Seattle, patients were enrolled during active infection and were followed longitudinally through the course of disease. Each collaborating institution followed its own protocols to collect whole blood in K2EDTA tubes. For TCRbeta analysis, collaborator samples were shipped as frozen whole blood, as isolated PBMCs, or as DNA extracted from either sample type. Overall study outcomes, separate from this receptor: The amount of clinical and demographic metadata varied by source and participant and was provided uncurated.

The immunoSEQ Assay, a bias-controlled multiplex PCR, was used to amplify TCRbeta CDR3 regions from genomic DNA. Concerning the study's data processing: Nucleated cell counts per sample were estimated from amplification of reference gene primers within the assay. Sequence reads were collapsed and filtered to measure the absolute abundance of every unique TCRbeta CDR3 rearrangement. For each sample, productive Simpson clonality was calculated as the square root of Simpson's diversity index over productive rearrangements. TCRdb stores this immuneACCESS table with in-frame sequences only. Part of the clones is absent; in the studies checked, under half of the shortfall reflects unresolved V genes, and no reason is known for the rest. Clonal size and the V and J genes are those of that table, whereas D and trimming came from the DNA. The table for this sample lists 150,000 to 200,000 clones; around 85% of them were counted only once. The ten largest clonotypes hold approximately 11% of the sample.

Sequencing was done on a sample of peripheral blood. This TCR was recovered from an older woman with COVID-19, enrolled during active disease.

The nucleotide sequence is given as TGCGCCAGCAGCCCCCCGCGGAATGAGCAGTTCTTC. It codes for CASSPPRNEQFF. The V and J genes are TRBV5-1 and TRBJ2-1; confidence is insufficient to name the D gene. CDR3 length: 12 amino acids, cysteine to phenylalanine. Just the 36-base CDR3 DNA is kept, in frame starting at base 1. At the junction V is shortened by 4 bases and J by 7 bases, with 9 bases in between. For CDR1 and CDR2, the germline V gene lists SGHRS and YFSETQ.